This T cell receptor beta chain derives from a study of blood T cells in healthy people across ages. A few counts support this clonotype. Its specificity is not known. A second PCR of roughly 7 to 11 cycles used a sample-barcoded 5' primer and a J-beta primer mix. Per-sample output comprised a minimum of 2.5 million paired-end reads containing CDR3. TCRdb used MiXCR to reprocess the 5' RACE reads, holding one entry per CDR3 protein. The sample holds 2 million or so distinct CDR3 sequences, 49% seen once. Germline V gives CDR1 SGHTA, CDR2 FQGNSA. V dropped 1 base and J dropped 4 bases, with 15 bases sitting between them. The CDR3 totals 16 residues. Whole-study findings and limits: No one knew whether donors had CMV, which possibly confounded expanded clonotype changes. Per million T cells, TCR beta diversity dropped about linearly as age rose.

Material for sequencing was blood. This sequence originates from a woman in her forties in good health. The chain recombines TRBV7-2 with TRBJ2-3; D is possibly TRBD2 (6 bases). The CDR3 sequence: CASSLEGRGVADTQYF. The CDR3 coding sequence is TGTGCCAGCAGCTTAGAGGGTCGCGGGGTTGCAGATACGCAGTATTTT.